These T cell receptor beta chains were read from a single sample in a study of blood T cells in healthy people across ages. TCRdb used MiXCR to reprocess the 5' RACE reads, holding one entry per CDR3 protein. The sample consists of 1.5 million or so distinct CDR3 sequences, 40% to 45% of them appearing once. What was sequenced was blood. Receptor source: a woman aged 18-29 years in good health. CDR3s include the opening cysteine and the closing phenylalanine or tryptophan. Each record gives: J gene, D gene, V gene, clone size, CDR3 DNA, CDR3 protein. D genes are given only for firm matches. The size of a clone is reported for some rows only, either as once, few or many, or as a class for expanded clones.

TRBJ1-2 NA TRBV7-2 NA TGTGCCAGCAGCTTAATCGCAGGGCCTTCTAACTATGGCTACACCTTC CASSLIAGPSNYGYTF
TRBJ1-2 NA TRBV28 NA TGTGCCAGCACCGATTCCCGGCTTACCCGAATCGGTGGCTACACCTTC CASTDSRLTRIGGYTF
TRBJ2-7 NA TRBV29-1 few TGCAGCGTCGCTGACACTAGGGAGCAGTACTTC CSVADTREQYF
TRBJ2-1 NA TRBV6-5 NA TGTGCCAGCAGTTACTCGCCCAGGACTCGAACTACCAATGAGCAGTTCTTC CASSYSPRTRTTNEQFF
TRBJ2-5 NA TRBV11-2 once TGTGCCAGTACTTGGGGGGCAGGGGGAGAGACCCAGTACTTC CASTWGAGGETQYF
TRBJ2-7 NA TRBV12-3/TRBV12-4 NA TGTGCCAGCAGTGCCCGGTTTTACAATGAGCAGTACTTC CASSARFYNEQYF
TRBJ1-1 NA TRBV28 NA TGTGCCAGCAGTTTGGTGGGCGCGGGTGAAGCTTTCTTT CASSLVGAGEAFF
TRBJ2-7 TRBD1 TRBV29-1 NA TGCAGCGTTGTTGGACAGGGGGAGCAGTACTTC CSVVGQGEQYF
TRBJ1-2 NA TRBV10-3 NA TGTGCCATCAGTGAGTCAGGGAAGGGCTACACCTTC CAISESGKGYTF
TRBJ1-5 NA TRBV9 NA TGTGCCAGCAGCGTAGATACAGGCCCCAATCAGCCCCAGCATTTT CASSVDTGPNQPQHF
TRBJ1-4 TRBD1 TRBV10-3 NA TGTGCCGTCAGTGCAGGGGGGAGTGGAGAAAAACTGTTTTTT CAVSAGGSGEKLFF
TRBJ1-2 TRBD1 TRBV2 NA TGTGCCAGCACCCGGACAGGGAAGAACTATGGCTACACCTTC CASTRTGKNYGYTF
TRBJ1-2 TRBD1 TRBV5-1 NA TGCGCCAGCAGCTGGAACCCCGGGACAGGGCCCGATGGCTACACCTTC CASSWNPGTGPDGYTF
TRBJ1-3 TRBD1 TRBV12-3/TRBV12-4 NA TGTGCCAGCAGTACCGGGACAGCCAAATCCTCTGGAAACACCATATATTTT CASSTGTAKSSGNTIYF
TRBJ2-7 TRBD2 TRBV7-2 NA TGTGCCAGCAGCCCGCTAATTCCGGGACTAGCAAGCCACGAGCAGTACTTC CASSPLIPGLASHEQYF
TRBJ2-7 TRBD2 TRBV29-1 NA TGCAGCGCTGTACTAGCGGGGGAAGCCTACGAGCAGTACTTC CSAVLAGEAYEQYF
TRBJ2-5 TRBD1 TRBV7-2 NA TGTGCCAGCAGCCAGGACAGGACCTACGGGCAGTACTTC CASSQDRTYGQYF
TRBJ1-2 TRBD1 TRBV10-3 NA TGTGCCATAGAAGACAGGGACCATTGGGGTGGCTACACCTTC CAIEDRDHWGGYTF
TRBJ2-1 NA TRBV20-1 NA TGCAGTGCTAGAGTAGTAGTCTCCCGCAATGAGCGGTTCTTC CSARVVVSRNERFF
TRBJ2-6 NA TRBV11-2 few TGTGCCAGCAGCCCCCCATTGGGGCAGGGTGTCTGGGCCAACGTCCTGACTTTC CASSPPLGQGVWANVLTF
TRBJ1-5 NA TRBV6-6 few TGTGCCAGCAGTAACAGGGATACCGGCAATCAGCCCCAGCATTTT CASSNRDTGNQPQHF
TRBJ1-5 TRBD1 TRBV4-1 NA TGCGCCAGCAGCCATGGACAGGGGCCCCGTCGGGCCCAGCATTTT CASSHGQGPRRAQHF
TRBJ2-7 NA TRBV9 NA TGTGCCAGCAGCGTGTCAGGGGAGGATGGCTACGAGCAGTACTTC CASSVSGEDGYEQYF
TRBJ1-2 NA TRBV2 NA TGTGCCAGCAGTGCGGGCCACTCTAACTATGGCTACACCTTC CASSAGHSNYGYTF
TRBJ1-3 TRBD1 TRBV5-1 NA TGCGCCAGCAGCTTGTGGGACAGGATGAGCTCTGGAAACACCATATATTTT CASSLWDRMSSGNTIYF
TRBJ1-1 NA TRBV29-1 NA TGCAGCGTGAACAGGGCCCTGGGAACTGAAGCTTTCTTT CSVNRALGTEAFF
TRBJ2-3 TRBD1 TRBV5-1 many TGCGCCAGCAGCACCGGACAGGGGGGCACAGATACGCAGTATTTT CASSTGQGGTDTQYF
TRBJ2-2 NA TRBV20-1 NA TGCAGTGCTAGAGGGTCCCTGAACACCGGGGAGCTGTTTTTT CSARGSLNTGELFF
TRBJ1-5 TRBD1 TRBV20-1 few TGCAGTGCTCAGGACAGGATTAGCAATCAGCCCCAGCATTTT CSAQDRISNQPQHF
TRBJ2-1 NA TRBV29-1 many TGCAGCGTTGAAGGGGATTGGGGACTCAATGAGCAGTTCTTC CSVEGDWGLNEQFF
TRBJ2-2 NA TRBV4-1 few TGCGCCAGCAGCCAAATTAGTGGTACCGGGGAGCTGTTTTTT CASSQISGTGELFF
TRBJ2-3 TRBD2 TRBV11-3 many TGTGCCAGCAGCTTAATGGCGGGAGGGACAGATACGCAGTATTTT CASSLMAGGTDTQYF
TRBJ2-1 NA TRBV15 NA TGTGCCACCAGCAGAGAAACGGGGGCCTACAATGAGCAGTTCTTC CATSRETGAYNEQFF
TRBJ2-3 TRBD1 TRBV12-3/TRBV12-4 NA TGTGCCAGCAGTTACCGACAGGGTCGCACAGATACGCAGTATTTT CASSYRQGRTDTQYF
TRBJ2-1 NA TRBV4-3 NA TGCGCCAGCAGCCAAGATACGGTTGGATCCTACAATGAGCAGTTCTTC CASSQDTVGSYNEQFF
TRBJ1-5 NA TRBV7-2 NA TGTGCCAGCAGCTTAAGCCTCACAGGGAATCAGCCCCAGCATTTT CASSLSLTGNQPQHF
TRBJ2-5 TRBD2 TRBV20-1 few TGCAGTGCCATCAGCGGGGGGGAGTACCAAGAGACCCAGTACTTC CSAISGGEYQETQYF
TRBJ1-5 NA TRBV21-1 NA TGTGCCAGCAGCAAAGCCCGGGACAGGGGGATAAATAGCAATCAGCCCCAGCATTTT CASSKARDRGINSNQPQHF
TRBJ2-7 NA TRBV11-2 few TGTGCCAGCAGCTTACTCGCCAGGTCCGCCGAGCAGTACTTC CASSLLARSAEQYF
TRBJ2-1 TRBD2 TRBV7-9 NA TGTGCCATCCCGGGCGGGGGGCATGAGCAGTTCTTC CAIPGGGHEQFF
TRBJ2-5 NA TRBV6-2/TRBV6-3 few TGTGCCAGCAGACTACGGCGGGACCGCCAAGAGACCCAGTACTTC CASRLRRDRQETQYF
TRBJ2-7 NA TRBV14 NA TGTGCCAGCAGCCAAGCAATAAGAGGGAGACCCTACAATGAGCAGTACTTC CASSQAIRGRPYNEQYF
TRBJ2-7 NA TRBV4-3 few TGCGCCAGCAGCCAAAGAGTCGGGTTGGAGGGAGACTCCTACGAGCAGTACTTC CASSQRVGLEGDSYEQYF
TRBJ2-5 NA TRBV29-1 few TGCAGCGTTGGGGGGTTAAGCCAAGAGACCCAGTACTTC CSVGGLSQETQYF
TRBJ2-5 TRBD2 TRBV5-1 few TGCGCCAGCAGCTTCCCTAGCGGGGTCCAAGAGACCCAGTACTTC CASSFPSGVQETQYF
TRBJ2-2 NA TRBV28 few TGTGCCAGCAGCCCGTCGGGGGCGCGCGGCGGGGAGCTGTTTTTT CASSPSGARGGELFF
TRBJ1-2 NA TRBV20-1 few TGCAGTGCCATGTACCAAGGGACTCACCGTTTATATGGCTACACCTTC CSAMYQGTHRLYGYTF
TRBJ2-7 TRBD1 TRBV12-3/TRBV12-4 NA TGTGCCAGCTCTTCAGGGGGCTCCGAGCAGTACTTC CASSSGGSEQYF
TRBJ1-2 TRBD1 TRBV20-1 once TGCAGTGCCCCCCGGGGGACAGAGTATGGCTACACCTTC CSAPRGTEYGYTF
TRBJ1-5 TRBD1 TRBV7-9 NA TGTGCCAGCAGCTTAGATACAGGGGCGATCAATCAGCCCCAGCATTTT CASSLDTGAINQPQHF
TRBJ1-1 NA TRBV29-1 NA TGCAGCGCCGGGGACACCAAAGCTTTCTTT CSAGDTKAFF
TRBJ2-2 NA TRBV7-9 once TGTGCCAGCAGCCCCCGATCGGGCCCCGGGGAGCTGTTTTTT CASSPRSGPGELFF
TRBJ2-7 NA TRBV20-1 few TGCAGTGCTAGAGATCTGGCACTAGACCTCTACGAGCAGTACTTC CSARDLALDLYEQYF
TRBJ1-5 TRBD1 TRBV12-3/TRBV12-4 NA TGTGCCAGCAGTACTGGACAGGGAACTAATCAGCCCCAGCATTTT CASSTGQGTNQPQHF
TRBJ2-3 TRBD2 TRBV6-5 NA TGTGCCAGCAGACGAGTAGCGGGAGGGGGGGATACGCAGTATTTT CASRRVAGGGDTQYF
TRBJ1-1 NA TRBV20-1 NA TGCAGTGCGAGGGCCCCTTGGGAGGGAAGCACTGAAGCTTTCTTT CSARAPWEGSTEAFF
TRBJ2-5 TRBD2 TRBV15 many TGTGCCACCAGTGTTTCTAGCGGGAGACTGTACTTC CATSVSSGRLYF
TRBJ1-1 NA TRBV5-5 NA TGTGCCAGCAGCTTGGGGAGAATTGAAGCTTTCTTT CASSLGRIEAFF
TRBJ2-4 NA TRBV28 NA TGTGCCAGCAGTTTGATGGCGGGGCGATTAGCCAAAAACATTCAGTACTTC CASSLMAGRLAKNIQYF